This T cell receptor beta chain was recorded in a study of identical twins. Whole-study findings and limits: Weaker excess twin sharing was seen among beta out-of-frame sequences. Reduced insertions were recorded for abundant cord blood beta clonotypes, with no such pattern in memory repertoires. A cross-sectional statistical analysis, not follow-up of the same donors, supported the conclusions. Analyses of zero insertions could, in part, be confounded by invariant MAIT and iNKT cells.

TCRdb itself ran the 5' RACE reads through MiXCR, one entry per CDR3 protein. The table lists roughly 490,000 distinct CDR3 sequences, approximately 15% of them singletons. Ten or more counts support this clonotype. Its antigen remains unidentified. This sample also belongs to another study, concerning yellow fever vaccine responses in identical twins.

The sequenced sample consisted of CD4+ T cells sorted from blood. This TCR derives from a woman between 18 and 30 years old in good health.

The CDR3 DNA is TGTGCCAGCAGTTTAGACAGGAACACCGGGGAGCTGTTTTTT. The encoded protein is CASSLDRNTGELFF. The rearrangement links TRBV12-3 or TRBV12-4 to TRBJ2-2, with unresolved D. This CDR3 spans 14 amino acids. V dropped 1 base and J dropped 1 base, with 4 bases sitting between them.